This T cell receptor (beta chain) derives from a study of PD-1 blockade in classical Hodgkin lymphoma (dated by TCRdb to 2018 to 2020). Background for the entire study: Nivolumab dosing was 3 mg/kg intravenously every 2 weeks, continuing until either disease progression or unacceptable toxicity. The study used CyTOF and TCR beta sequencing to define a peripheral blood immune signature of response to PD-1 blockade in classical Hodgkin lymphoma.

What the work shows at the level of the full study, not this receptor alone: The study was restricted to a single clinical trial cohort, and the causes of repertoire differences, possibly disease activity or prior therapy, were left undefined. Among trial patients, those achieving complete response had baseline diversity similar to that of newly diagnosed patients, while diversity was significantly lower in partial responders and progressors. Lower diversity was seen in patients whose nivolumab began less than 1 year after ASCT, and these patients were left out of later analyses so that immune reconstitution would not confound the results. CD4+ but not CD8+ TCR diversity rose significantly by C4D1 (p=0.0027 vs p=0.16), most apparent in complete responders (p=0.02). Baseline TCR diversity was reported as lower in newly diagnosed patients than in healthy donors, and lower still in relapsed/refractory patients.

The Qiagen DNeasy kit was used to extract genomic DNA from unsorted PBMCs and from the negatively selected CD4+ and CD8+ fractions. TCR beta CDR3 regions were subjected to amplification by immunoSEQ multiplex PCR with primers that anneal to V and J segments. A synthetic immune receptor repertoire was used to minimize amplification bias, and remaining bias was computationally removed after sequencing. As for how the authors treated the data: Custom Python scripts were used to quantify repertoire diversity as the Shannon entropy index. Unsorted, CD4+ and CD8+ repertoires were examined separately, except in combined analyses, for which CD4+ and CD8+ sequences were merged in silico. A clone counted as expanded when the clone's frequency after treatment rose at least 2-fold relative to C1D1, and clones undetected at baseline were given a pseudocount of 0.5. Clones with 0 or 1 copy at C1D1 were classified as singleton clones, and clones with 2 or more copies were classified as non-singleton clones. Clones expanded in unsorted samples were assigned a CD4+, CD8+ or unknown annotation through matching of protein sequences in sorted samples from the same patient. Wilcoxon tests were applied to paired samples to test diversity changes from C1D1 to C4D1. Drawn from immuneACCESS, this table holds only the in-frame rearrangements with V and J called that TCRdb kept. Clones are partly lost; checked studies trace under half to an unresolved V gene and leave the rest unexplained. For V, J and clone size, that table is used; D and trimming come from the DNA. Within this sample are approximately 9,000 clones, with around nine tenths of them counted one time only. The ten biggest clones cover about 23% of the sample.

Reading the label with the study, this specimen's time point is: cycle 4 day 1 (C4D1), after 5 to 7 weeks of nivolumab. Every trial patient had relapsed after autologous stem cell transplantation, and cohorts A, B and C differed in prior brentuximab vedotin exposure. A total of around 60 patients with relapsed/refractory classical Hodgkin lymphoma made up the trial cohort, and each patient's best overall response was complete response, partial response or progressive disease. Trial patients were treated with single-agent nivolumab in the multi-cohort phase II CheckMate 205 trial. Best overall response was determined by an independent review committee according to the 2007 International Working Group response criteria. Trial PBMCs were obtained immediately prior to nivolumab initiation (C1D1) and on therapy at cycle 2 day 1 and cycle 4 day 1. Peripheral blood was collected in 8 mL Vacutainer Cell Preparation Tubes, from which PBMCs were isolated by centrifugation and then cryopreserved.

From the cysteine up to the phenylalanine, the CDR3 has a length of 13 residues. Only the CDR3 region is kept as DNA, spanning 39 bases read in frame from base 1. Deletion took 5 bases off V and 14 bases off J, with a span of 16 bases between the germline ends. CDR1 and CDR2, looked up from the germline V gene, are SNHLY and FYNNEI. With respect to this clone: No antigen is known for it. No base-level quality is on record; no much larger clone is a single base apart.

Rearrangement joined TRBV2 to TRBJ1-6, and TRBD1 may be the D gene, going by 5 matching bases. This clonotype was sampled from a human donor with classical Hodgkin lymphoma. This specimen consisted of peripheral blood mononuclear cells (PBMCs), obtained before the fourth cycle of nivolumab. The DNA is TGTGCCAGCAGTCGCGGGGACGTGCAGGCCCTCCACTTT. Translated, this gives CASSRGDVQALHF.